This is a list of T cell receptor beta chains from one sample in a study of blood T cells in healthy people across ages. Using its own MiXCR run on the 5' RACE reads, TCRdb lists one record per CDR3 protein. The sample yields 850,000 to 1,300,000 distinct CDR3 sequences, under 45% seen once. Sample: blood. These receptors all come from a woman in her sixties in good health. CDR3s include the opening cysteine and the closing phenylalanine or tryptophan. Each record gives: J gene, CDR3 length, D gene, V gene, clone size, CDR3 DNA, CDR3 protein. D genes are given only for firm matches. Size is omitted from some rows. Given values are once, few, many or a class for expanded clones.

j_call: TRBJ1-5
cdr3_length: 14
d_call: .
v_call: TRBV24-1
clone_size: .
cdr3_nt: TGTGCCACCAGTGATTCGGGGGGGTATCAGCCCCAGCATTTT
cdr3_aa: CATSDSGGYQPQHF

j_call: TRBJ1-6
cdr3_length: 12
d_call: .
v_call: TRBV20-1
clone_size: few
cdr3_nt: TGCAGTGCTAGAGATAGAAACTCACCCCTCCACTTT
cdr3_aa: CSARDRNSPLHF

j_call: TRBJ2-3
cdr3_length: 15
d_call: TRBD1
v_call: TRBV4-3
clone_size: .
cdr3_nt: TGCGCCAGCAGCCTGGGACAGGGGTACAGAGATACGCAGTATTTT
cdr3_aa: CASSLGQGYRDTQYF

j_call: TRBJ2-2
cdr3_length: 15
d_call: .
v_call: TRBV5-1
clone_size: .
cdr3_nt: TGCGCCAGCAGCTTGGAGCGACTCCTAACCGGGGAGCTGTTTTTT
cdr3_aa: CASSLERLLTGELFF

j_call: TRBJ1-5
cdr3_length: 13
d_call: .
v_call: TRBV10-3
clone_size: .
cdr3_nt: TGTGCCATCAGTGGGACCCAAGATCAGCCCCAGCATTTT
cdr3_aa: CAISGTQDQPQHF

j_call: TRBJ2-5
cdr3_length: 15
d_call: TRBD2
v_call: TRBV30
clone_size: few
cdr3_nt: TGTGCCTGGAGTGACCTAGCGGGAGTTGGAGAGACCCAGTACTTC
cdr3_aa: CAWSDLAGVGETQYF

j_call: TRBJ2-3
cdr3_length: 14
d_call: .
v_call: TRBV27
clone_size: .
cdr3_nt: TGTGCCAGCAGTTTAGGGGATCCTACAGATACGCAGTATTTT
cdr3_aa: CASSLGDPTDTQYF

j_call: TRBJ2-7
cdr3_length: 14
d_call: .
v_call: TRBV27
clone_size: few
cdr3_nt: TGTGCCAGCAGAGAGTCCGGGGTAGGGTACGAGCAGTACTTC
cdr3_aa: CASRESGVGYEQYF

j_call: TRBJ2-1
cdr3_length: 14
d_call: TRBD2
v_call: TRBV28
clone_size: .
cdr3_nt: TGTGCCAGCAGTTCGGGACTAGCGGGAGCTATGCAGTTCTTC
cdr3_aa: CASSSGLAGAMQFF

j_call: TRBJ2-1
cdr3_length: 17
d_call: TRBD2
v_call: TRBV7-3
clone_size: .
cdr3_nt: TGTGCCAGCAGCCCCCGGGGCTTAGCGGGAGGGCCCAATGAGCAGTTCTTC
cdr3_aa: CASSPRGLAGGPNEQFF

j_call: TRBJ2-7
cdr3_length: 14
d_call: TRBD2
v_call: TRBV6-1
clone_size: .
cdr3_nt: TGTGCCAGCATCGGACTAGCGGGATCCTACGAGCAGTACTTC
cdr3_aa: CASIGLAGSYEQYF

j_call: TRBJ2-5
cdr3_length: 14
d_call: .
v_call: TRBV6-6
clone_size: .
cdr3_nt: TGTGCCAGCAGATTGGACAGTCACGACAATGAGCAGTACTTC
cdr3_aa: CASRLDSHDNEQYF

j_call: TRBJ2-7
cdr3_length: 15
d_call: TRBD2
v_call: TRBV12-3/TRBV12-4
clone_size: .
cdr3_nt: TGTGCCAGCGGCGCCCCTAGCGGGAGGTTCAACGAGCAGTACTTC
cdr3_aa: CASGAPSGRFNEQYF

j_call: TRBJ2-3
cdr3_length: 15
d_call: TRBD1
v_call: TRBV2
clone_size: few
cdr3_nt: TGTGCCTCCGCGAGAGGACAGGGGGTTCTGGATACGCAGTATTTT
cdr3_aa: CASARGQGVLDTQYF